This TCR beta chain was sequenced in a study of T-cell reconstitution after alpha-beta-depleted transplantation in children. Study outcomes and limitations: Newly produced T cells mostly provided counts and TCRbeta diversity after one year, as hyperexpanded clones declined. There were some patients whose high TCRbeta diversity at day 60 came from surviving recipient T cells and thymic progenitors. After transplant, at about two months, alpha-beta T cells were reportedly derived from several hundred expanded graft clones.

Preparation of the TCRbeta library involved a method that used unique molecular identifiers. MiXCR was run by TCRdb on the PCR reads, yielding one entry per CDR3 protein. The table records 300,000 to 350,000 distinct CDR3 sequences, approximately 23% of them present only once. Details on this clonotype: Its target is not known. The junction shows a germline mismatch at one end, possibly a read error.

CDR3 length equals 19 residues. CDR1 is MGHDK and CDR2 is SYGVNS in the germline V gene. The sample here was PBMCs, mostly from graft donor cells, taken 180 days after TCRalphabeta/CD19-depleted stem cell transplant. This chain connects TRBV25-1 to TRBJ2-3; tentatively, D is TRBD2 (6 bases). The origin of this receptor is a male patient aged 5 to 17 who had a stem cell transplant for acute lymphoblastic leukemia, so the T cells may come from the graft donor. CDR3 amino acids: CASSEYIVGDFLSTDTQFF. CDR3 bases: TGTGCCAGCAGTGAATATATCGTCGGGGACTTCCTGAGCACAGATACGCAGTTTTTT.